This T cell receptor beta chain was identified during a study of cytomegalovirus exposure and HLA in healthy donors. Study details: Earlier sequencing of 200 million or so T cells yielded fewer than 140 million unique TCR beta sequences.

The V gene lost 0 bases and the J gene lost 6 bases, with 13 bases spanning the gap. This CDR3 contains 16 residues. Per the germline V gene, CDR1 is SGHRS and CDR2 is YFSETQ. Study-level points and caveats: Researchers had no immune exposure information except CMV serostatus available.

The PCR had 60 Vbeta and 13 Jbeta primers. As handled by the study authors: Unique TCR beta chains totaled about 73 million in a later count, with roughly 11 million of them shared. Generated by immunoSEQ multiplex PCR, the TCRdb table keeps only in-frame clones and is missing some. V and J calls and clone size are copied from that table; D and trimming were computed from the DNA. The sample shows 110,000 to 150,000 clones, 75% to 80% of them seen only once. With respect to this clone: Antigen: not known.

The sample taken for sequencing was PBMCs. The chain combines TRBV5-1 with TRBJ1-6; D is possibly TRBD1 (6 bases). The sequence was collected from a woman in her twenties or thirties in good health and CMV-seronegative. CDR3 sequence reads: CASSLEGGITNSPLHF. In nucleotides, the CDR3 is TGCGCCAGCAGCTTGGAGGGGGGGATTACTAATTCACCCCTCCACTTT.